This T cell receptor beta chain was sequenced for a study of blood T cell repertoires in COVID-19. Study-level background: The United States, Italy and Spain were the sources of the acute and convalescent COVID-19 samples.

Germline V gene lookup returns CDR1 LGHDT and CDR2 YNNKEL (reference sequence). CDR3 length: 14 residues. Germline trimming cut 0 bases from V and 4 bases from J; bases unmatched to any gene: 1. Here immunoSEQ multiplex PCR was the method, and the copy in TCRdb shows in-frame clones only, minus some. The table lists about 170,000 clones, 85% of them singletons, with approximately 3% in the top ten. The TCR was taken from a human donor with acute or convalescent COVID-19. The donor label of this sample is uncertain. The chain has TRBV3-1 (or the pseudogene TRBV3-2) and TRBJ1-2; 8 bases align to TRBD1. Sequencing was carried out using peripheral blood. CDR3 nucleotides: TGTGCCAGCAGCCAAGATCAGGGGGCCTATGGCTACACCTTC. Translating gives CASSQDQGAYGYTF.